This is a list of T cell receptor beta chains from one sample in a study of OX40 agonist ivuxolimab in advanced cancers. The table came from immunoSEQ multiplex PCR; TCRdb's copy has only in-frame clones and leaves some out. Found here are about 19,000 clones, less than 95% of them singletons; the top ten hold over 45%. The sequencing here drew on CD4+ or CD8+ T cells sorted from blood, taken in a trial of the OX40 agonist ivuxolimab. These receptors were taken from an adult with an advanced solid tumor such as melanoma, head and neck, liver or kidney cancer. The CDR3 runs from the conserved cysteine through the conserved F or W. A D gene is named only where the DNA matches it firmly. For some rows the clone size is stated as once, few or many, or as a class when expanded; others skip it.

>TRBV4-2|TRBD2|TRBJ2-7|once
CASSLAGLAGGHEQYF
TGTGCCAGCAGCTTAGCGGGACTAGCGGGAGGCCACGAGCAGTACTTC
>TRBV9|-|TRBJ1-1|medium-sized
CASSVGTSPTTEAFF
TGTGCCAGCAGCGTAGGGACAAGCCCGACCACTGAAGCTTTCTTT
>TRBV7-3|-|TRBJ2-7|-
CASSFSVSYEQYF
TGTGCCAGCAGCTTTAGCGTCTCCTACGAGCAGTACTTC
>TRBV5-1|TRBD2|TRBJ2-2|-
CASSFTSGSSGELFF
TGCGCCAGCAGCTTCACTAGCGGGAGTAGCGGGGAGCTGTTTTTT
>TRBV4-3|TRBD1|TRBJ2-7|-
CASSRNLGQGRYEQYF
TGCGCCAGCAGCCGAAACCTGGGACAGGGGAGGTACGAGCAGTACTTC
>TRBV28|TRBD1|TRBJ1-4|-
CASRSLGTDYEKLFF
TGTGCCAGCAGATCCCTCGGGACAGACTATGAAAAACTGTTTTTT
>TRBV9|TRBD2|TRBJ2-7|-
CASSGGAGTRGYEQYF
TGTGCCAGCAGCGGGGGAGCCGGGACTAGGGGATACGAGCAGTACTTC
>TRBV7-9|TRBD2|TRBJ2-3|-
CASSHWSSGSRYTQYF
TGTGCCAGCAGCCACTGGTCTAGCGGGAGTAGGTATACGCAGTATTTT
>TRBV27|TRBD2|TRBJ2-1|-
CASSFGSGRGNEQFF
TGTGCCAGCAGTTTCGGAAGCGGGAGGGGCAATGAGCAGTTCTTC
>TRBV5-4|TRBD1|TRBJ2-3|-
CASRSTGGEADTQYF
TGTGCCAGCAGATCGACAGGGGGCGAGGCAGATACGCAGTATTTT
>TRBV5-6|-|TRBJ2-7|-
CASSFGGNLYEQYF
TGTGCCAGCAGCTTTGGTGGGAACCTCTACGAGCAGTACTTC
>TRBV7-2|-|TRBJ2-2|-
CASSPDYSRPNTGELFF
TGTGCCAGCAGCCCCGATTACTCGAGACCGAACACCGGGGAGCTGTTTTTT
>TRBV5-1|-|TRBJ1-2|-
CASSFLPRTDGYTF
TGCGCCAGCAGCTTCCTTCCGAGGACGGATGGCTACACCTTC
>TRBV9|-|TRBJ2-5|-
CASSGSETQYF
TGTGCCAGCAGCGGGTCGGAGACCCAGTACTTC
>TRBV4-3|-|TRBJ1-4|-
CASSHRGRGEKLFF
TGCGCCAGCAGCCACCGGGGACGCGGGGAAAAACTGTTTTTT
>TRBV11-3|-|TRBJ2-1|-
CASSPFRTYNEQFF
TGTGCCAGCAGCCCCTTCCGGACTTACAATGAGCAGTTCTTC
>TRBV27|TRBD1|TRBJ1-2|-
CASRGQGAFSGGYTF
TGTGCCAGCAGGGGACAGGGGGCGTTTTCTGGTGGCTACACCTTC
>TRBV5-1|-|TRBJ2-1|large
CASSLTVNYNEQFF
TGCGCCAGCAGCTTGACTGTAAACTACAATGAGCAGTTCTTC
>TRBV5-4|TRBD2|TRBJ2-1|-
CASSFGTNNEQFF
TGTGCCAGCAGCTTTGGGACTAACAATGAGCAGTTCTTC
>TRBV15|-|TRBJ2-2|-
CATSKPTGTPTGELFF
TGTGCCACCAGCAAACCTACCGGGACTCCTACCGGGGAGCTGTTTTTT
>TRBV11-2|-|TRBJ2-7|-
CASSFQGGVNEQYF
TGTGCCAGCAGCTTCCAGGGGGGGGTTAACGAGCAGTACTTC
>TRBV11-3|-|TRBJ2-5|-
CASSLGVRQETQYF
TGTGCCAGCAGCTTAGGAGTTCGGCAAGAGACCCAGTACTTC
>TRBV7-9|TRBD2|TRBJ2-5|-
CASSLVPSGTFGETQYF
TGTGCCAGCAGCTTAGTCCCTAGCGGGACCTTTGGGGAGACCCAGTACTTC
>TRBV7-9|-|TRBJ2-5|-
CASSTTTENQETQYF
TGTGCCAGCAGCACGACCACGGAGAACCAAGAGACCCAGTACTTC
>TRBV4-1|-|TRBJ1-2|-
CASSPAGSGNYGYTF
TGCGCCAGCAGCCCGGCTGGATCCGGGAACTATGGCTACACCTTC
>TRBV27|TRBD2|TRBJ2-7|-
CASSLWLAGDNEQYF
TGTGCCAGCAGTTTATGGCTAGCGGGAGATAACGAGCAGTACTTC
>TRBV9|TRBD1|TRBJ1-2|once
CASSVGQGGYGYTF
TGTGCCAGCAGCGTAGGTCAGGGGGGCTATGGCTACACCTTC
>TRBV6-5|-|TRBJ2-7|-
CASSYPTAGGSHEQYF
TGTGCCAGCAGTTACCCCACTGCCGGGGGTTCGCACGAGCAGTACTTC
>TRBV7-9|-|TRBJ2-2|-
CASRFGNTGELFF
TGTGCCAGCAGATTTGGCAACACCGGGGAGCTGTTTTTT
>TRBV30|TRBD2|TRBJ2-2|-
CAWSFTSGSAGELFF
TGTGCCTGGAGCTTTACTAGCGGGAGCGCCGGGGAGCTGTTTTTT
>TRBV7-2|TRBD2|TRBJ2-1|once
CASSSSKREPYNEQFF
TGTGCCAGCAGCTCATCTAAGCGGGAGCCATACAATGAGCAGTTCTTC
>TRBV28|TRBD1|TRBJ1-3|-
CASSSRDRVAGNTIYF
TGTGCCAGCAGTTCCCGGGACAGGGTAGCTGGAAACACCATATATTTT
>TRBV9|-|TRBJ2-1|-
CASSPSEGYYNEQFF
TGTGCCAGCAGCCCATCAGAGGGATACTACAATGAGCAGTTCTTC
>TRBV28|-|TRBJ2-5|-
CASSLSRGQETQYF
TGTGCCAGCAGTTTATCGCGAGGTCAAGAGACCCAGTACTTC
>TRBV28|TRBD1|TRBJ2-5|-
CASSLGHRGDETQYF
TGTGCCAGCAGTTTAGGTCACAGGGGGGATGAGACCCAGTACTTC
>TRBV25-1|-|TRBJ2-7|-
CASNGQHSYEQYF
TGTGCCAGCAACGGACAGCACTCCTACGAGCAGTACTTC
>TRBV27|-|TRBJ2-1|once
CASSWASVWFF
TGTGCCAGCAGTTGGGCTAGCGTCTGGTTCTTC
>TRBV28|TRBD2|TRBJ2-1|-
CASSLLAGAVEQFF
TGTGCCAGCAGTTTGCTAGCGGGAGCTGTTGAGCAGTTCTTC
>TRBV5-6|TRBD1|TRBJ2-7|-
CASSPGTDPYEQYF
TGTGCCAGCAGCCCCGGGACAGATCCCTACGAGCAGTACTTC
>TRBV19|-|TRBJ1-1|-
CASGGTEAFF
TGTGCCAGCGGTGGGACTGAAGCTTTCTTT
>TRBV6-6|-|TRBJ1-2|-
CASSQSGGGRDYGYTF
TGTGCCAGCAGTCAATCGGGGGGAGGGAGGGACTATGGCTACACCTTC
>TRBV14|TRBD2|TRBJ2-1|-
CASSQSTSGSYNEQFF
TGTGCCAGCAGCCAATCCACTAGCGGGAGCTACAATGAGCAGTTCTTC
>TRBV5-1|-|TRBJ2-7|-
CASSLEVGSVTYEQYF
TGCGCCAGCAGCTTGGAGGTGGGGTCCGTTACCTACGAGCAGTACTTC
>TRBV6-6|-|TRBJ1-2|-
CASSYSMEGNGYTF
TGTGCCAGCAGTTACTCGATGGAGGGAAATGGCTACACCTTC
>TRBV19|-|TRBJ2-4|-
CASSTDSFLAKNIQYF
TGTGCCAGTAGTACCGACAGTTTTCTAGCCAAAAACATTCAGTACTTC
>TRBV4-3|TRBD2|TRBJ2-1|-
CASSQGVGTRAYNEQFF
TGCGCCAGCAGCCAAGGGGTAGGGACTAGAGCCTACAATGAGCAGTTCTTC
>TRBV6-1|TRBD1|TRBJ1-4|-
CAISGTGGHEKLFF
TGTGCCATCTCCGGGACAGGGGGCCATGAAAAACTGTTTTTT
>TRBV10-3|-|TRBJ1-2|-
CAISESGQSGYTF
TGTGCCATCAGTGAGTCGGGACAATCGGGCTACACCTTC
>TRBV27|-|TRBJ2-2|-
CASSFSGATGELFF
TGTGCCAGCAGTTTTTCAGGGGCAACCGGGGAGCTGTTTTTT